Listed below are T cell receptor beta chains from one sample, sequenced in a study of high-grade serous ovarian cancer treatment subgroups. The data were produced by immunoSEQ multiplex PCR, yet TCRdb's version contains in-frame clones alone and is incomplete. Of approximately 4,200 clones listed, less than 80% were seen once; the top ten hold around 7.6%. Sequenced sample: tumor tissue. The receptor set was obtained from a human donor with high-grade serous ovarian cancer. CDR3s include the opening cysteine and the closing phenylalanine or tryptophan. The D gene is left open where the match is weak. A row's size may be missing; if present it is once, few, many or a size class.

length	size	V	D	J	CDR3	DNA
16	NA	TRBV5-6	TRBD1	TRBJ2-2	CASSSLQGAITGELFF	TGTGCCAGCAGTTCTTTACAGGGGGCGATCACCGGGGAGCTGTTTTTT
14	NA	TRBV27	TRBD1	TRBJ2-7	CASSPGTVSLEQYF	TGTGCCAGCAGTCCGGGGACAGTCTCCTTGGAGCAGTACTTC
11	NA	TRBV28	NA	TRBJ2-7	CASSENYEQYF	TGTGCCAGCAGCGAAAATTACGAGCAGTACTTC
13	few	TRBV7-9	NA	TRBJ2-7	CASSLVGVDEQYF	TGTGCCAGCAGCTTAGTAGGGGTGGACGAGCAGTACTTC
16	NA	TRBV15	TRBD2	TRBJ2-7	CATGSVTSGGPYEQYF	TGTGCCACTGGATCGGTGACTAGCGGGGGCCCCTACGAGCAGTACTTC
15	NA	TRBV5-1	NA	TRBJ2-3	CASSLVGGGTDTQYF	TGCGCCAGCAGCTTGGTTGGCGGAGGGACAGATACGCAGTATTTT
10	few	TRBV20-1	NA	TRBJ1-2	CSAVFYGYTF	TGCAGTGCTGTCTTCTATGGCTACACCTTC
14	NA	TRBV19	TRBD1	TRBJ2-2	CASSSAGGTGELFF	TGTGCCAGTTCGTCGGCAGGGGGTACCGGGGAGCTGTTTTTT
14	NA	TRBV6-5	NA	TRBJ1-2	CASRQLRGADGYTF	TGTGCCAGCAGACAACTGCGGGGGGCCGATGGCTACACCTTC
13	NA	TRBV5-8	TRBD1	TRBJ1-5	CASSRDREQPQHF	TGTGCCAGCAGCCGGGACAGAGAACAGCCCCAGCATTTT
17	NA	TRBV11-2	TRBD2	TRBJ2-3	CASSSSGSGGPTDTQYF	TGTGCCAGCAGCTCCTCGGGTAGCGGGGGGCCCACAGATACGCAGTATTTT
14	once	TRBV6-6	NA	TRBJ2-7	CASSFEDIRYEQYF	TGTGCCAGCAGTTTCGAGGACATTAGGTACGAGCAGTACTTC
17	NA	TRBV7-6	TRBD2	TRBJ2-2	CASSSQAGGFLTGELFF	TGTGCCAGCAGCTCCCAAGCGGGGGGGTTCCTCACCGGGGAGCTGTTTTTT
12	NA	TRBV2	TRBD1	TRBJ1-2	CASRWDRGGYTF	TGTGCCAGCAGATGGGACAGGGGAGGCTACACCTTC
15	NA	TRBV7-2	NA	TRBJ2-1	CASSLGLSSYNEQFF	TGTGCCAGCAGCTTAGGGTTGAGCTCCTACAATGAGCAGTTCTTC
14	NA	TRBV7-9	TRBD2	TRBJ2-3	CASSPGGNTDTQYF	TGTGCCAGCAGCCCGGGAGGGAACACAGATACGCAGTATTTT
13	NA	TRBV2	NA	TRBJ2-5	CASNDRYQETQYF	TGTGCCAGCAATGACAGGTACCAAGAGACCCAGTACTTC
17	NA	TRBV13	TRBD1	TRBJ2-3	CASSPIRDRGGTDTQYF	TGTGCCAGCAGCCCTATCCGGGACAGGGGCGGCACAGATACGCAGTATTTT
13	NA	TRBV30	NA	TRBJ1-1	CAWSVHGNTEAFF	TGTGCCTGGAGTGTACATGGGAACACTGAAGCTTTCTTT
12	few	TRBV6-6	NA	TRBJ1-5	CASSYERQPQHF	TGTGCCAGCAGTTACGAGAGACAGCCCCAGCATTTT
15	NA	TRBV5-1	NA	TRBJ1-1	CASSLVGGLGAEAFF	TGCGCCAGCAGCTTGGTTGGGGGATTGGGCGCTGAAGCTTTCTTT
14	NA	TRBV6-5	NA	TRBJ1-2	CASSPGPLTTGYTF	TGTGCCAGCAGTCCGGGACCGCTTACTACGGGCTACACCTTC
14	NA	TRBV7-2	NA	TRBJ1-2	CASSRTPGEGGYTF	TGTGCCAGCAGTCGCACCCCGGGCGAAGGTGGCTACACCTTC
15	NA	TRBV4-1	NA	TRBJ2-6	CASSQETFGANVLTF	TGCGCCAGCAGCCAAGAGACGTTTGGGGCCAACGTCCTGACTTTC
15	few	TRBV29-1	TRBD1	TRBJ1-2	CSVGRDRHSSHGYTF	TGCAGCGTTGGAAGGGACAGGCATTCTTCCCATGGCTACACCTTC
12	NA	TRBV2	NA	TRBJ1-4	CASSNGREKLFF	TGTGCCAGCAGCAACGGACGAGAAAAACTGTTTTTT
15	few	TRBV5-1	TRBD1	TRBJ2-7	CASSQQPGQGYEQYF	TGCGCCAGCAGCCAACAACCGGGACAGGGTTACGAGCAGTACTTC
16	NA	TRBV30	NA	TRBJ1-2	CAWSVVGSATVYGYTF	TGTGCCTGGAGTGTAGTCGGGTCCGCCACCGTCTATGGCTACACCTTC
15	NA	TRBV4-2	NA	TRBJ1-4	CASSQDGQSGEKLFF	TGTGCCAGCAGCCAAGATGGCCAGTCGGGTGAAAAACTGTTTTTT
15	NA	TRBV5-6	NA	TRBJ1-4	CASSYWGEGREKLFF	TGTGCCAGCAGCTACTGGGGAGAGGGTCGCGAAAAACTGTTTTTT
11	NA	TRBV20-1	NA	TRBJ2-5	CSAELQETQYF	TGCAGTGCCGAGCTTCAGGAGACCCAGTACTTC
16	NA	TRBV18	TRBD1	TRBJ2-2	CASSQRGGSDTGELFF	TGTGCCAGCTCACAACGAGGGGGCTCGGACACCGGGGAGCTGTTTTTT
14	NA	TRBV7-2	TRBD2	TRBJ2-2	CASSPNAGAGELFF	TGTGCCAGCAGTCCTAACGCGGGGGCCGGGGAGCTGTTTTTT